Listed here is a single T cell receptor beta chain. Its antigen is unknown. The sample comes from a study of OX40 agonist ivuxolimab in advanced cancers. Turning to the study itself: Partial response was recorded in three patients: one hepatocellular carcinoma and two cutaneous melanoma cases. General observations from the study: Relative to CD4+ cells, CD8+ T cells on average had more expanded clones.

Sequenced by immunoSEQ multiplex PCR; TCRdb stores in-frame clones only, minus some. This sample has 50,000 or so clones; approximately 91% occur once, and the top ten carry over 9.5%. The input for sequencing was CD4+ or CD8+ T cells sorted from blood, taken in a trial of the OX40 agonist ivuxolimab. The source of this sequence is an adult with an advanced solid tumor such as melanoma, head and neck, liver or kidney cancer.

This CDR3 is CASSYSKPPYQETQYF. DNA for the CDR3: TGTGCCAGCAGTTACTCGAAACCGCCGTACCAAGAGACCCAGTACTTC. The gene calls are TRBV6-5 and TRBJ2-5; D not resolved. CDR3 length: 16 residues. V dropped 0 bases and J dropped 0 bases, with 11 bases sitting between them. The germline CDR1 and CDR2 sequences are MNHEY and SVGAGI.